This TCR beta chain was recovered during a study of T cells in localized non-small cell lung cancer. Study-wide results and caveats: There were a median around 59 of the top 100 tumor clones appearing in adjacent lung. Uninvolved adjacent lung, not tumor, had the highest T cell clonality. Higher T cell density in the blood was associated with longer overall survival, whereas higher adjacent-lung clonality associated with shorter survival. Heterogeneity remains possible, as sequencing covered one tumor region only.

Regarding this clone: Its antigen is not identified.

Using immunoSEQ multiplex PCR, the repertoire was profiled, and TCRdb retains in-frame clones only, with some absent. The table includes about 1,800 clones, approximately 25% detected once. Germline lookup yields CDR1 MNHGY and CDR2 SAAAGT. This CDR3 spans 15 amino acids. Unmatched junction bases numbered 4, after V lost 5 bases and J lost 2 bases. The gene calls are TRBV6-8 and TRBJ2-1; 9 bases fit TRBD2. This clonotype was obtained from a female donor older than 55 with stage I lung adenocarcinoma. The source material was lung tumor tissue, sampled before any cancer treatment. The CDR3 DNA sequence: TGTGCCAGCAGTCGGCGGGAGGGCACCTACAATGAGCAGTTCTTC. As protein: CASSRREGTYNEQFF.